One sample yielded the 25 T cell receptor beta chains listed below, sequenced in a study of blood T cell repertoires in COVID-19. Only in-frame clones appear in the TCRdb table, and some are missing; sequencing was by immunoSEQ multiplex PCR. The profile covers roughly 130,000 clones, with 75% to 85% appearing a single time and 5% taken by the ten largest. Sequencing was carried out using peripheral blood. The receptors derive from a woman in her 70s with COVID-19, enrolled during active disease.

The gene calls are TRBV12-3 or TRBV12-4 and TRBJ1-1; D unresolved. The CDR3 is made up of 13 amino acids. Trimming cost V 2 bases and J 2 bases, with 6 bases left between them. CDR3: CASSLSPNTEAFF. CDR3 DNA: TGTGCCAGCAGTTTAAGCCCCAACACTGAAGCTTTCTTT.

The chain joins TRBV7-3 to TRBJ2-1; TRBD2 agrees at 12 bases. Trimming at V came to 5 bases and at J to 7 bases, leaving 9 bases not matched to a gene. Per germline, CDR1 SGHTA and CDR2 FQGTGA. This CDR3 has 16 residues. DNA of the CDR3: TGTGCCAGCAGCCCCTTGGGACTAGCGGGTTTGAATGAGCAGTTCTTC. Encoded protein: CASSPLGLAGLNEQFF.

This clone came up a few times. Within the sample, other DNA sequences also encode this same CDR3. The chain links TRBV19 to TRBJ1-5, with TRBD1 matching over 10 bases. The CDR3 covers 15 residues. Unmatched junction bases numbered 3, after V lost 1 base and J lost 6 bases. Germline CDR1 LNHDA, CDR2 SQIVND (reference sequence). The CDR3 sequence: CASSIGTGGGQPQHF. Written as DNA, the CDR3 is TGTGCCAGTAGTATAGGGACAGGGGGTGGTCAGCCCCAGCATTTT.

This clone has just one count. The chain joins TRBV19 to TRBJ2-2, with 7 bases aligning to TRBD1. CDR1 is LNHDA and CDR2 is SQIVND in the germline V gene (reference sequence). Losses at the gene ends were 6 bases for V and 0 bases for J; bases not matched to a gene: 4. This CDR3 region has 15 residues. The CDR3 DNA follows: TGTGCCAGTAGAAAAACAGGGGCGAACACCGGGGAGCTGTTTTTT. Translated: CASRKTGANTGELFF. The whole variable domain, filled in from reference TRBV19 and TRBJ2-2, reads DGGITQSPKYLFRKEGQNVTLSCEQNLNHDAMYWYRQDPGQGLRLIYYSQIVNDFQKGDIAEGYSVSREKKESFPLTVTSAQKNPTAFYLCASRKTGANTGELFFGEGSRLTVL.

This chain links TRBV27 with TRBJ2-7; 8 positions match TRBD1. Losses at the gene ends were 8 bases for V and 6 bases for J; bases not matched to a gene: 12. The length of the CDR3 is 14 residues. Germline CDR1 is MNHEY and CDR2 is SMNVEV (reference sequence). In DNA, the CDR3 is TGTGCCAGCGGATTCCCTGACAGGGGCTCCGAGCAGTACTTC. It is translated as CASGFPDRGSEQYF.

The chain joins TRBV19 to TRBJ2-5, with 9 bases that match TRBD2. This CDR3 spans 14 amino acids. V was clipped by 7 bases and J by 4 bases; unmatched bases: 7. Germline assignment: CDR1 LNHDA and CDR2 SQIVND (reference sequence). The CDR3 DNA follows: TGTGCCAGTAAGCGGCGGGGGGGCCCAGAGACCCAGTACTTC. The encoded protein is CASKRRGGPETQYF.

The CDR3 sequence is CASSSSPTPQYF. CDR3 coding DNA: TGTGCCAGCAGTTCTAGTCCCACGCCGCAGTATTTT. The V and J genes are TRBV2 and TRBJ2-3, with unresolved D. Germline V gene sequence: CDR1 SNHLY, CDR2 FYNNEI. There are 12 residues in the CDR3. Between the trimmed V and J ends, which lost 5 bases and 10 bases, there was a span of 13 bases.

The rearrangement uses TRBV3-1 (or the pseudogene TRBV3-2) and TRBJ1-1, with unresolved D. In germline, CDR1 is LGHDT, CDR2 YNNKEL (reference sequence). The ends were cut back, 3 bases at V and 8 bases at J, with 16 bases in the middle. The CDR3 covers 14 residues. The CDR3 here is CASSHNPSVREAFF. The CDR3 DNA is TGTGCCAGCAGCCATAACCCCTCGGTCAGGGAAGCTTTCTTT.

This clone was observed once. V and J are TRBV30 and TRBJ1-5; 8 bases fit TRBD1. From germline, CDR1 is GTSNPN and CDR2 SVGIG (reference sequence). The CDR3 runs to 15 residues. The V segment lost 0 bases and the J segment 7 bases; nucleotides outside the gene matches: 8. CDR3 protein: CAWSVPDRGRQPQHF. The CDR3, as DNA: TGTGCCTGGAGTGTACCCGACAGGGGAAGACAGCCCCAGCATTTT.

This chain joins TRBV7-2 and TRBJ2-1, with 7 bases that match TRBD2. The CDR3 length is 15 residues. Germline values: CDR1 SGHTA, CDR2 FQGNSA. V lost 5 bases and J lost 8; bases outside the gene matches: 12. The CDR3 coding sequence is TGTGCCAGCAGCAAAGGATCGACTAGCAGGGATGAGCAGTTCTTC. Encoded protein: CASSKGSTSRDEQFF.

This clone came up once. The V gene is TRBV5-4, the J gene TRBJ2-1, with a possible D match to TRBD1 (6 bases). The CDR3 totals 12 residues. From germline, CDR1 is SGHNT and CDR2 YYREEE (reference sequence). Trimming removed 4 bases from V and 6 bases from J, with 8 bases in between. The chain's CDR3 is CASSPDSNEQFF. In DNA, the CDR3 is TGTGCCAGCAGCCCGGACAGCAATGAGCAGTTCTTC.

The chain employs TRBV6-5 and TRBJ1-2; 9 bases align to TRBD1. Germline values: CDR1 MNHEY, CDR2 SVGAGI. Losses at the gene ends were 6 bases for V and 7 bases for J; bases not matched to a gene: 6. CDR3 length: 13 residues. The CDR3 spells CASRKQGAGGYTF. CDR3 bases: TGTGCCAGCAGAAAACAGGGGGCGGGTGGCTACACCTTC.

The V gene is TRBV2, the J gene TRBJ2-5; possible D gene TRBD1, 6 bases. CDR1 SNHLY and CDR2 FYNNEI come from the germline V gene. The CDR3 contains 13 residues. V lost 7 bases and J 7 bases, leaving 16 bases between the germline ends. The CDR3 DNA is TGTGCCAGCACAGAGAATCAAGGGGGGACCCAGTACTTC. Its translation is CASTENQGGTQYF.

This clone appeared once. The V call is TRBV7-3, the J call TRBJ2-3, with TRBD2 identical over 10 bases. In germline, CDR1 is SGHTA, CDR2 FQGTGA. The CDR3 runs to 15 residues. The V and J ends lost 5 bases and 4 bases, in that order; junction bases with no gene match: 6. The CDR3 DNA follows: TGTGCCAGCAGCCAAAGCGGGGGGGCGGCAGATACGCAGTATTTT. Its protein product is CASSQSGGAADTQYF.

This clone has more than one count but fewer than ten. This chain links TRBV12-3 or TRBV12-4 with TRBJ1-5; 7 bases agree with TRBD1. Trimming at V came to 7 bases and at J to 7 bases, leaving 4 bases not matched to a gene. CDR3 length: 12 amino acids. Written as DNA, the CDR3 is TGTGCCAGCAACGACAGGGCACAGCCCCAGCATTTT. It specifies CASNDRAQPQHF.

V usage is TRBV6-5 and J usage is TRBJ1-6, with D hard to call. The germline CDR1 and CDR2 sequences are MNHEY and SVGAGI. CDR3 length: 15 residues. The V end was cut by 7 bases, the J end by 7 bases, with 17 bases between. The CDR3 bases are TGTGCCAGCACCAGAGGCGGGTTATTAAATTCACCCCTCCACTTT. Its protein product is CASTRGGLLNSPLHF.

This clone was observed a few times. The V call is TRBV6-5, the J call TRBJ2-3, with TRBD1 as a possible D gene (7 bases). Germline CDR1 is MNHEY and CDR2 is SVGAGI. The V gene lost 6 bases and the J gene lost 5 bases, with 15 bases spanning the gap. The CDR3 length is 14 residues. The CDR3 sequence: CASSRGVLGDTQYF. Written as DNA, the CDR3 is TGTGCCAGCAGCAGGGGGGTTCTGGGAGATACGCAGTATTTT.

V is TRBV6-5 and J is TRBJ1-3; tentative D call: TRBD1 (5 bases). V lost 6 bases, J lost 0 bases, and 12 bases lay in between. The CDR3 extends over 15 amino acids. The germline CDR1 and CDR2 sequences are MNHEY and SVGAGI. CDR3 nucleotides: TGTGCCAGCAGCTCACCGACAGCCTCTGGAAACACCATATATTTT. This translates into CASSSPTASGNTIYF.

The chain links TRBV9 to TRBJ2-5, with D possibly matching TRBD1 (8 bases). Germline V lookup: CDR1 SGDLS, CDR2 YYNGEE. The CDR3 consists of 14 residues. The V end lost 2 bases, the J end lost 9 bases, and 17 bases lay between the germline ends. The CDR3 loop reads CASSVTGGVVAQYF. The CDR3 DNA is TGTGCCAGCAGCGTCACAGGGGGGGTGGTGGCCCAGTACTTC.

The V gene is TRBV30, the J gene TRBJ2-7; D is unclear. Trimming pared 2 bases from V and 1 base from J, leaving 3 bases between. Germline V CDR1 and CDR2: GTSNPN, SVGIG (reference sequence). The CDR3 extends over 11 amino acids. The CDR3 DNA reads as TGTGCCTGGAGTCATTCCTACGAGCAGTACTTC. Its protein is CAWSHSYEQYF.

V is TRBV5-4 and J is TRBJ1-2; D not resolved. CDR3 length: 14 amino acids. The germline V and J ends were trimmed by 0 bases and 7 bases, with 13 bases remaining between them. CDR1 SGHNT and CDR2 YYREEE come from the germline V gene (reference sequence). The CDR3 region has the DNA TGTGCCAGCAGCTTGGCGGGGAACGTCTTTGGCTACACCTTC. Translating it yields CASSLAGNVFGYTF.

This clone was observed once. The chain joins TRBV7-2 to TRBJ2-1, with 10 bases fitting TRBD2. The junction had 6 bases not matched to a gene; V was cut back by 2 bases and J by 5 bases. This CDR3 spans 16 amino acids. The germline V gene has CDR1 SGHTA and CDR2 FQGNSA. The CDR3, as DNA: TGTGCCAGCAGCTTATACAGCGGGGGGGCCCACAATGAGCAGTTCTTC. The encoded protein is CASSLYSGGAHNEQFF.

This clone has only a few counts. The chain has TRBV7-2 and TRBJ1-4, with a tentative D call TRBD1 (5 bases). V was shortened by 0 bases and J by 8 bases, with 10 bases between the two germline ends. The CDR3 length is 14 residues. Germline assignment: CDR1 SGHTA and CDR2 FQGNSA. CDR3 nucleotide sequence: TGTGCCAGCAGCTTAGCCGGGGGTGGGGAAAAACTGTTTTTT. Protein product: CASSLAGGGEKLFF.

This clone has only a few counts. V and J are TRBV28 and TRBJ2-2, with a possible D match to TRBD1 (6 bases). V was trimmed by 5 bases and J by 4 bases, leaving 17 bases between them. CDR1 and CDR2 (germline): MDHEN, SYDVKM. This CDR3 is built from 16 residues. The CDR3, as DNA: TGTGCCAGCAGTCTACAGGGATATCGTAGCACCGGGGAGCTGTTTTTT. Translation: CASSLQGYRSTGELFF.

The CDR3 bases are TGTGCCAGCAGCCACTCAGAGACAGGGACCTTACGGAATTCACCCCTCCACTTT. Translating gives CASSHSETGTLRNSPLHF. The chain has TRBV4-2 and TRBJ1-6, with 7 bases identical to TRBD1. V was pared by 3 bases and J by 7 bases, with 15 bases of the junction left unmatched. The CDR3 spans 18 residues. CDR1 is LGHNA and CDR2 is YNFKEQ in the germline V gene.